This T cell receptor beta chain was obtained from a study of T cell responses to AZD1222 COVID-19 vaccine. Study-wide points: Regions 160-218 and 743-854 held dominance among vaccine-associated CD4 TCRs, which spanned spike. Spike-specific TCR breadth and depth rose after two AZD1222 doses. Only 5 or 6 individuals given AZD1222 were seropositive at baseline. Per reports, nearly half of all spike-specific TCRs target regions that are unmutated in variants.

TCRdb's copy holds only in-frame clones and misses some; the assay was immunoSEQ multiplex PCR. The sample holds roughly 160,000 clones, 75% to 95% seen once. Trimming stripped 6 bases from V and 0 bases from J, with 12 bases between. From germline, CDR1 is SGHTA and CDR2 FQGTGA. This CDR3 spans 15 amino acids. For this clone: Its antigen remains unidentified.

Source: peripheral blood, taken on day 0 of AZD1222 vaccination. This receptor was obtained from an adult in good health. This sequence joins TRBV7-3 and TRBJ2-1, with D maybe TRBD2 (6 bases). The CDR3 loop reads CASSGGMSSYNEQFF. The CDR3 nucleotides read TGTGCCAGCAGTGGAGGGATGAGCTCCTACAATGAGCAGTTCTTC.